This T cell receptor (beta chain) was obtained from a study of shared clonotypes between healthy human individuals. This clone showed up just once. Its specificity is unknown. Some clones are missing from TCRdb's copy, which holds only in-frame ones; the method was immunoSEQ multiplex PCR. The sample lists millions of clones; 85% to 95% were seen once. Deletions cut 6 bases from V and 6 bases from J, with 22 bases between. The V gene's germline CDR1 is SGHRS and CDR2 YFSETQ. The CDR3 spans 16 residues. Study-wide results and caveats: What rarefaction showed was incomplete sorted-subset sequencing despite large depth.

The sequencing sample was made of naive CD4+ T cells sorted from blood. As to subset: CD45RA+ positively selected. The rearrangement joins TRBV5-1 to TRBJ2-1, with D maybe TRBD2 (5 bases). The receptor was derived from a man aged 18 to 29 in good health. The CDR3 reads CASTPAGISSVNEQFF. The CDR3 nucleotides are TGCGCCAGCACCCCGGCCGGGATTAGCTCCGTCAATGAGCAGTTCTTC.